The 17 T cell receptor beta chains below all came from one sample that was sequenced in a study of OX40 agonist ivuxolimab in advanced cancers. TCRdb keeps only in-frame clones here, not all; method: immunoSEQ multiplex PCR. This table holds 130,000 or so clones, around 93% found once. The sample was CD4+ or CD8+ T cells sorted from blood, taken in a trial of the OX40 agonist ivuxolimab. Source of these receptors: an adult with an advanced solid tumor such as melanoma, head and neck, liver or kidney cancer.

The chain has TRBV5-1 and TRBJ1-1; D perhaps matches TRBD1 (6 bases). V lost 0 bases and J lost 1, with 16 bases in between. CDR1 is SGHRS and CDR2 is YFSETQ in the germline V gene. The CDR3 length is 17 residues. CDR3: CASSLVGGTVRNTEAFF. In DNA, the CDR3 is TGCGCCAGCAGCTTGGTGGGGGGCACGGTACGGAACACTGAAGCTTTCTTT.

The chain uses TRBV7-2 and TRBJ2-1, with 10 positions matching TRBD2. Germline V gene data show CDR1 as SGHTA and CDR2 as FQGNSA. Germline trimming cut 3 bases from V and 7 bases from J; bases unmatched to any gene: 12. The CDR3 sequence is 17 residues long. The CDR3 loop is CASSFKIGTSEGNEQFF. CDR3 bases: TGTGCCAGCAGCTTCAAAATCGGGACTAGCGAGGGGAATGAGCAGTTCTTC. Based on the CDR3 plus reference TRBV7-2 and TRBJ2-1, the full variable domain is GAGVSQSPSNKVTEKGKDVELRCDPISGHTALYWYRQSLGQGLEFLIYFQGNSAPDKSGLPSDRFSAERTGGSVSTLTIQRTQQEDSAVYLCASSFKIGTSEGNEQFFGPGTRLTVL.

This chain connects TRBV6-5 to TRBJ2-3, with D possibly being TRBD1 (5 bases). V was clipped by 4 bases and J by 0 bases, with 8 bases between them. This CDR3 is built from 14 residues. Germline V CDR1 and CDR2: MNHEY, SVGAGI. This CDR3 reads CASSWGESTDTQYF. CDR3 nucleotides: TGTGCCAGCAGTTGGGGCGAGAGCACAGATACGCAGTATTTT.

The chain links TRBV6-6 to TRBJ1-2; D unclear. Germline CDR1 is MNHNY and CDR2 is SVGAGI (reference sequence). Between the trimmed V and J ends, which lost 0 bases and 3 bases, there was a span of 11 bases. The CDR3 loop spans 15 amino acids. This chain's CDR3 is CASSYSTNGDYGYTF. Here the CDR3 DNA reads TGTGCCAGCAGTTACTCGACGAATGGAGACTATGGCTACACCTTC.

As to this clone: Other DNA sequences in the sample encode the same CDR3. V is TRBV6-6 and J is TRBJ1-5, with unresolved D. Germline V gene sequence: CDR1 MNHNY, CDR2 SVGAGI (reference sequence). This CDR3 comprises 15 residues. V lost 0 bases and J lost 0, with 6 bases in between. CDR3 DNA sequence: TGTGCCAGCAGTTACTCACGGCATAGCAATCAGCCCCAGCATTTT. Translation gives CASSYSRHSNQPQHF.

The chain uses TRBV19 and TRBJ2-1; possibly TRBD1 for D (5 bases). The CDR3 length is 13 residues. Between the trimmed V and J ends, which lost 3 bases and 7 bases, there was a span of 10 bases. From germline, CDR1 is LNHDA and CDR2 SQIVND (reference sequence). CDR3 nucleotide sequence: TGTGCCAGTAGTATCAGGGTAGGGAATGAGCAGTTCTTC. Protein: CASSIRVGNEQFF.

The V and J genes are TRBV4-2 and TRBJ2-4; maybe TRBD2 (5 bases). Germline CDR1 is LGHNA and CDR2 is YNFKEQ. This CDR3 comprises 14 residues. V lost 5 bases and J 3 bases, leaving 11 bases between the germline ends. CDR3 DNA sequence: TGTGCCAGCAGCGACCCAGCGGTCAAAAACATTCAGTACTTC. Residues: CASSDPAVKNIQYF.

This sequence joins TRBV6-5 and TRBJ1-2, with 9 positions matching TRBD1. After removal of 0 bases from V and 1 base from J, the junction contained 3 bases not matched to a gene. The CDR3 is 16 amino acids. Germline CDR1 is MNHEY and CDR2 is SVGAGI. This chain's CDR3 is CASSYSGQGLNYGYTF. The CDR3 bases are TGTGCCAGCAGTTACTCTGGACAGGGGCTTAACTATGGCTACACCTTC.

The CDR3 DNA follows: TGTGCCAGCATTCAGTCAGGGGGATCCTACGAGCAGTACTTC. Its protein is CASIQSGGSYEQYF. The J gene is TRBJ2-7, the V gene TRBV28, with 7 bases aligning to TRBD1. V was clipped by 7 bases and J by 1 base; unmatched bases: 7. Germline CDR1 is MDHEN and CDR2 is SYDVKM. The CDR3 covers 14 residues.

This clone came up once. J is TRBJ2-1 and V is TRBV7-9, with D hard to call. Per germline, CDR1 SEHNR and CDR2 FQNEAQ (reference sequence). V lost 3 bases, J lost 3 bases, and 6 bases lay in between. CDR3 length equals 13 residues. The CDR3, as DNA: TGTGCCAGCAGCTTCGACCACTACAATGAGCAGTTCTTC. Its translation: CASSFDHYNEQFF.

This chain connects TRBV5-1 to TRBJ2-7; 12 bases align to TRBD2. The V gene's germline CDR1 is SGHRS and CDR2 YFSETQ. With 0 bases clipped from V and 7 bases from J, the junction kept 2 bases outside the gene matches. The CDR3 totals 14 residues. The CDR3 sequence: CASSLAGLAGEQYF. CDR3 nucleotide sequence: TGCGCCAGCAGCTTGGCCGGACTAGCGGGAGAGCAGTACTTC.

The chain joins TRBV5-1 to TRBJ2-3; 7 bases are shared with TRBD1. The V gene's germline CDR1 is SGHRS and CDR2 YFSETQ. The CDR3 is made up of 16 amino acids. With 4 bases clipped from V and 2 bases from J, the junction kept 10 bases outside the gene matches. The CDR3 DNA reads TGCGCCAGCAGCCGCCAGGGACAGCCAACCACAGATACGCAGTATTTT. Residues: CASSRQGQPTTDTQYF.

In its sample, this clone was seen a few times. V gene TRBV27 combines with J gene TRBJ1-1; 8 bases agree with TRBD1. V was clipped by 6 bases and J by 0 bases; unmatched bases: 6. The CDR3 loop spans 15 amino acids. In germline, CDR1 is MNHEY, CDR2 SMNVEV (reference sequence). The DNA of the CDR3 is TGTGCCAGCAGAATAAGGACAGGGATGAACACTGAAGCTTTCTTT. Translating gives CASRIRTGMNTEAFF.

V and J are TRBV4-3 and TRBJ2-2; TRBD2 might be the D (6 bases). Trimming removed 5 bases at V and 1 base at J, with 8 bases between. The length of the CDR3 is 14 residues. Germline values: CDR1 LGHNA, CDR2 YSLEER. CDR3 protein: CASSSRENTGELFF. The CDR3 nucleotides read TGCGCCAGCAGCTCGCGGGAGAACACCGGGGAGCTGTTTTTT.

CDR3 in DNA: TGTGCCAGCTCACCCTTGGGGGGAGCCAAAAACATTCAGTACTTC. Encoded protein: CASSPLGGAKNIQYF. The chain links TRBV18 to TRBJ2-4; D may be TRBD2 (6 bases). This CDR3 spans 15 amino acids. The ends were cut back, 3 bases at V and 0 bases at J, with 9 bases in the middle. Looked up from germline, CDR1 is KGHSH and CDR2 is LQKENI.

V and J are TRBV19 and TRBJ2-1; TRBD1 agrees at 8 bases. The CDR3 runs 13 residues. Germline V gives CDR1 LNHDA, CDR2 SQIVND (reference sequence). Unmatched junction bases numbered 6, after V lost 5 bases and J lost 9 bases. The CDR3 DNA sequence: TGTGCCAGTAGTTTGACAGGGGTGCCTGAGCAGTTCTTC. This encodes CASSLTGVPEQFF. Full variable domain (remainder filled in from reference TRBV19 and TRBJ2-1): DGGITQSPKYLFRKEGQNVTLSCEQNLNHDAMYWYRQDPGQGLRLIYYSQIVNDFQKGDIAEGYSVSREKKESFPLTVTSAQKNPTAFYLCASSLTGVPEQFFGPGTRLTVL.

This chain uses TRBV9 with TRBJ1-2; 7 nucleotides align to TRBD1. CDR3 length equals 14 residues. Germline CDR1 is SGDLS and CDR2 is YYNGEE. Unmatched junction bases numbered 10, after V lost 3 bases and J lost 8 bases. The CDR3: CASSAQQGTKGYTF. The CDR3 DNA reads TGTGCCAGCAGCGCCCAACAGGGGACTAAAGGCTACACCTTC.